Each of the 20 T cell receptor beta chains below was sequenced from the same sample in a study of blood T cells in healthy people across ages. PCR was performed a second time for roughly 7 to 11 cycles using a sample-barcoded 5' primer and a J-beta primer mix. TCRdb re-called the 5' RACE reads through MiXCR, storing one row per CDR3 protein. The table lists around 2 million distinct CDR3 sequences, about two fifths of them singletons. The specimen was blood. The receptor set was obtained from a human donor in good health.

The gene calls are TRBV10-3 and TRBJ2-3; 7 bases fit TRBD1. The V gene end was trimmed by 4 bases and the J gene end by 1 base; junction bases not matched to a gene: 2. This CDR3 spans 14 amino acids. Germline V lookup: CDR1 ENHRY, CDR2 SYGVKD. CDR3 coding DNA: TGTGCCATCAGTGCTGACAGGGGCACAGATACGCAGTATTTT. It yields the protein CAISADRGTDTQYF.

The rearrangement joins TRBV7-8 to TRBJ1-2; D possibly corresponds to TRBD1 (6 bases). Germline CDR1 is SGHVS and CDR2 is FQNEAQ. The V end was cut by 5 bases, the J end by 4 bases, with 17 bases between. This CDR3 has 15 amino acids. The CDR3 spells CASSREQGQFYGYTF. CDR3 coding DNA: TGTGCCAGCAGCAGAGAACAAGGACAGTTCTATGGCTACACCTTC.

The chain recombines TRBV20-1 with TRBJ2-1; D unresolved. The V gene's germline CDR1 is DFQATT and CDR2 SNEGSKA (reference sequence). This CDR3 is 12 amino acids long. In DNA, the CDR3 is TGCGGTGGTTTAGATTTACGCAATGAGCAGTTCTTC. Translation: CGGLDLRNEQFF.

The rearrangement links TRBV9 to TRBJ2-1; TRBD1 agrees at 10 bases. With 0 bases clipped from V and 5 bases from J, the junction kept 5 bases outside the gene matches. The CDR3 runs to 16 residues. The germline V gene has CDR1 SGDLS and CDR2 YYNGEE. As DNA, the CDR3 is TGTGCCAGCAGCGTAGGAGACAGGGGGCCGAACAATGAGCAGTTCTTC. Encoded protein: CASSVGDRGPNNEQFF.

This clonotype turned up a few times. This chain links TRBV28 with TRBJ2-7; D may be TRBD1 (6 bases). CDR1 MDHEN and CDR2 SYDVKM come from the germline V gene. The CDR3 spans 15 residues. Trimming cost V 5 bases and J 9 bases, with 23 bases left between them. CDR3 region: CASSTPYSGEFGQYF. CDR3 DNA sequence: TGTGCCAGCAGTACCCCCTATTCAGGGGAGTTTGGGCAGTACTTC. Full variable domain (remainder filled in from reference TRBV28 and TRBJ2-7): DVKVTQSSRYLVKRTGEKVFLECVQDMDHENMFWYRQDPGLGLRLIYFSYDVKMKEKGDIPEGYSVSREKKERFSLILESASTNQTSMYLCASSTPYSGEFGQYFGPGTRLTVT.

The chain uses TRBV13 and TRBJ2-1, with 9 nucleotides matching TRBD2. Germline CDR1 PRHDT, CDR2 FYEKMQ (reference sequence). The V segment lost 5 bases and the J segment 9 bases; nucleotides outside the gene matches: 11. The CDR3 has 15 amino acids. CDR3 nucleotide sequence: TGTGCCAGCAGCATAACCGGGACTAGCTTCAGTGAGCAGTTCTTC. This sequence encodes CASSITGTSFSEQFF.

The rearrangement uses TRBV13 and TRBJ2-5, with D hard to call. CDR3 length: 12 amino acids. Trimming shortened V by 7 bases and J by 5 bases, and 11 bases separated the two germline ends. Germline values: CDR1 PRHDT, CDR2 FYEKMQ (reference sequence). CDR3 nucleotides: TGTGCCAGCAACCTAGGTTCGGAGACCCAGTACTTC. The encoded protein is CASNLGSETQYF. Full variable domain (outside the CDR3, taken from reference TRBV13 and TRBJ2-5): AAGVIQSPRHLIKEKRETATLKCYPIPRHDTVYWYQQGPGQDPQFLISFYEKMQSDKGSIPDRFSAQQFSDYHSELNMSSLELGDSALYFCASNLGSETQYFGPGTRLLVL.

The chain combines TRBV12-3 or TRBV12-4 with TRBJ2-5; 7 bases fit TRBD1. V lost 5 bases to trimming and J lost 0 bases; unmatched junction nucleotides: 6. This CDR3 contains 15 residues. The CDR3 nucleotides are TGTGCCAGCAGTCCTCCCAGGGGGTACCAAGAGACCCAGTACTTC. Translation: CASSPPRGYQETQYF.

This clonotype occurred a few times. This chain connects TRBV7-2 to TRBJ2-7, with 13 bases matching TRBD2. This CDR3 region has 15 residues. J gave up 3 bases and V 4 bases, and 3 bases lay outside the gene matches. The germline V gene has CDR1 SGHTA and CDR2 FQGNSA. This CDR3 reads CASSSTSGGDYEQYF. As DNA, the CDR3 is TGTGCCAGCAGCTCAACTAGCGGGGGGGACTACGAGCAGTACTTC.

The chain combines TRBV7-3 with TRBJ2-3; no clear D gene. CDR1 SGHTA and CDR2 FQGTGA come from the germline V gene. The V gene lost 3 bases and the J gene lost 14 bases, with 21 bases spanning the gap. The CDR3 covers 14 residues. This chain's CDR3 is CASSLDRATDTLYF. The DNA of the CDR3 is TGTGCCAGCAGCTTGGATAGGGCCACAGATACACTGTATTTT.

The chain couples TRBV20-1 to TRBJ2-1, with 11 bases fitting TRBD1. The V gene's germline CDR1 is DFQATT and CDR2 SNEGSKA (reference sequence). The CDR3 is made up of 16 amino acids. V was pared by 2 bases and J by 2 bases, with 5 bases of the junction left unmatched. CDR3 coding DNA: TGCAGTGCTAGATTTGGGACAGGGGGGCCCTACAATGAGCAGTTCTTC. It specifies CSARFGTGGPYNEQFF.

The V gene is TRBV9, the J gene TRBJ2-7, with D unresolved. The CDR3 is 13 amino acids. The germline V gene encodes CDR1 SGDLS and CDR2 YYNGEE. Trimming shortened V by 0 bases and J by 2 bases, and 6 bases separated the two germline ends. This CDR3 is CASSVDSTYEQYF. The DNA for the CDR3 is TGTGCCAGCAGCGTAGACAGCACCTACGAGCAGTACTTC. Full variable domain (remainder filled in from reference TRBV9 and TRBJ2-7): DSGVTQTPKHLITATGQRVTLRCSPRSGDLSVYWYQQSLDQGLQFLIQYYNGEERAKGNILERFSAQQFPDLHSELNLSSLELGDSALYFCASSVDSTYEQYFGPGTRLTVT.

This chain connects TRBV7-2 to TRBJ2-7; D is unclear. The end of the DNA fits TRBJ2-5 better, so the J call may be wrong. The germline V gene encodes CDR1 SGHTA and CDR2 FQGNSA. CDR3 length: 15 residues. The CDR3: CVSTQVWANRETQYF. CDR3 nucleotide sequence: TGTGTCAGTACCCAGGTTTGGGCGAATAGAGAGACCCAGTACTTC.

This clonotype turned up a few times. This sequence joins TRBV20-1 and TRBJ2-5; 9 bases are shared with TRBD2. CDR1 is DFQATT and CDR2 is SNEGSKA in the germline V gene (reference sequence). The ends lost 3 bases at V and 2 bases at J; junction bases unmatched: 4. There are 14 residues in the CDR3. CDR3 sequence reads: CSASSGGHQETQYF. The DNA for the CDR3 is TGCAGTGCTAGTAGCGGGGGCCATCAAGAGACCCAGTACTTC.

This clonotype was counted only a few times. V and J are TRBV20-1 and TRBJ1-1; the match to TRBD1 covers 9 bases. Germline values: CDR1 DFQATT, CDR2 SNEGSKA (reference sequence). The CDR3 contains 14 residues. The V and J ends lost 6 bases and 2 bases, in that order; junction bases with no gene match: 7. CDR3 loop: CSAQKTGGNTEAFF. The CDR3 DNA reads as TGCAGTGCACAAAAGACAGGGGGTAACACTGAAGCTTTCTTT.

The chain has TRBV5-4 and TRBJ2-7; D may match TRBD1 or TRBD2 (5 bases each). Trimming took off 6 bases at V and 5 bases at J, with 15 bases between the two ends. The CDR3 has 13 amino acids. Per the germline V gene, CDR1 is SGHNT and CDR2 is YYREEE (reference sequence). CDR3 sequence (DNA): TGTGCCAGCAAGGGACCGGGCATCCACGAGCAGTACTTC. It encodes CASKGPGIHEQYF.

The J gene is TRBJ2-1, the V gene TRBV7-2; D may be TRBD1 (7 bases). Germline CDR1 reads SGHTA; CDR2 reads FQGNSA. V was trimmed by 1 base and J by 7 bases, leaving 14 bases between them. CDR3 length: 15 residues. As DNA, the CDR3 is TGTGCCAGCAGCTTAGGTTCCAGGGGGGAGAATGAGCAGTTCTTC. As protein: CASSLGSRGENEQFF.

The chain links TRBV13 to TRBJ2-7; TRBD1 matches at 10 bases. Trimming at V came to 3 bases and at J to 4 bases, leaving 27 bases not matched to a gene. This CDR3 is built from 22 residues. Germline values: CDR1 PRHDT, CDR2 FYEKMQ (reference sequence). The CDR3 DNA reads as TGTGCCAGCAGCTTCCTTGTACCTCCACCGGGACAGGGGAAAGTAACGAATTACGAGCAGTACTTC. Amino acid sequence: CASSFLVPPPGQGKVTNYEQYF.

The J gene is TRBJ2-7, the V gene TRBV14, with 7 bases fitting TRBD1. CDR3 length: 15 amino acids. Trimming took 1 base from V and 1 from J; bases not matched to a gene: 4. Germline V gives CDR1 SGHDN, CDR2 FVKESK. CDR3 protein: CASSQGPDRSYEQYF. DNA of the CDR3: TGTGCCAGCAGCCAAGGACCGGACAGGTCCTACGAGCAGTACTTC. Full variable domain (rest looked up from reference TRBV14 and TRBJ2-7): EAGVTQFPSHSVIEKGQTVTLRCDPISGHDNLYWYRRVMGKEIKFLLHFVKESKQDESGMPNNRFLAERTGGTYSTLKVQPAELEDSGVYFCASSQGPDRSYEQYFGPGTRLTVT.

The CDR3 nucleotides read TGTGCCAGCAGTGCCTCAGGGGGAGCGGAGACCCAGTACTTC. Residues: CASSASGGAETQYF. This rearrangement joins TRBV28 to TRBJ2-5; 7 nucleotides align to TRBD1. With 5 bases clipped from V and 5 bases from J, the junction kept 8 bases outside the gene matches. CDR1 and CDR2 (germline): MDHEN, SYDVKM. The CDR3 length is 14 residues.